This entry features one TCR beta chain sequence. Per germline, CDR1 SGHDN and CDR2 FVKESK. The CDR3 spans 15 residues. Deletions cut 1 base from V and 7 bases from J, with 17 bases between. Unique molecular identifiers were present on the cDNA, and a universal primer site came from template switching. Via MiXCR, TCRdb re-called the 5' RACE reads, giving one row per CDR3 protein. The top ten hold less than 0.35% of the sample, which has around 1.7 million distinct CDR3 sequences, around a third seen once. This entry belongs to a study of identical twins. The chain joins TRBV14 to TRBJ2-7; possibly TRBD2 for D (5 bases). The TCR was taken from a newborn girl in good health. Sequenced sample: cord blood. The CDR3 protein is CASSQVSGYDNEQYF. The CDR3 DNA follows: TGTGCCAGCAGCCAAGTTTCGGGGTACGACAATGAGCAGTACTTC. The full variable domain, in which reference TRBV14 and TRBJ2-7 provide the parts outside the CDR3, is EAGVTQFPSHSVIEKGQTVTLRCDPISGHDNLYWYRRVMGKEIKFLLHFVKESKQDESGMPNNRFLAERTGGTYSTLKVQPAELEDSGVYFCASSQVSGYDNEQYFGPGTRLTVT.